Detailed here is one T cell receptor (beta chain). The CDR3 covers 14 residues. Germline-derived CDR1 and CDR2 are SQVTM and ANQGSEA. Trimming at V came to 5 bases and at J to 5 bases, leaving 8 bases not matched to a gene. These data originate in a study of blood T cell repertoires in COVID-19. Study-wide background: COVID-19 samples, acute and convalescent, were from the United States, Italy and Spain.

Here immunoSEQ multiplex PCR was the method, and the copy in TCRdb shows in-frame clones only, minus some. The data contain about 250,000 clones, more than 75% of them singletons. The sequence derives from a woman over 75 with COVID-19, enrolled during active disease. V is TRBV29-1 and J is TRBJ2-5, with TRBD1 matching 10 bases. Specimen: peripheral blood. CDR3 nucleotide sequence: TGCAGCGTTCATCCGGGGACAGGGGATGAGACCCAGTACTTC. Its translation is CSVHPGTGDETQYF.